This TCR beta chain originates from a study of T cells in tuberculosis. Study-level points and caveats: Active tuberculosis patients had shorter CDR3-alpha; the beta difference was nonsignificant.

Of note for this clone: What it binds is not known.

TCRdb's copy holds only in-frame clones and misses some; the assay was immunoSEQ multiplex PCR. The table has 25,000 to 35,000 clones, roughly 85% seen once; the top ten hold roughly 5.4%. Time point described: new active TB diagnosis, blood taken before or within 7 days of starting treatment. Each clinical donor contributed on average roughly 90,000 T cells from unsorted cryopreserved PBMC. The CDR3 has 15 residues. The V end lost 1 base, the J end lost 11 bases, and 15 bases lay between the germline ends. Per germline, CDR1 SGHTA and CDR2 FQGNSA. The V and J genes are TRBV7-2 and TRBJ1-6, with D tentatively TRBD1 (5 bases). This receptor was identified in an adult with tuberculosis. The source material was PBMCs, sampled at tuberculosis diagnosis. Written as DNA, the CDR3 is TGTGCCAGCAGCTTAGGGCAGGGTGGGGCGACACCCCTCCACTTT. Its protein product is CASSLGQGGATPLHF.